Following are 24 T cell receptor beta chains from one sample sequenced in a study of control samples from healthy donors and cancer patients (dated by TCRdb to between 2020 and 2021). The library came from the immunoSEQ multiplex PCR assay. TCRdb took this table from immuneACCESS and kept in-frame rearrangements with V and J called. Such tables lack part of the clones; where checked against another copy, unresolved V genes explain under half of the gap, and the rest is unexplained. The table for this sample lists 95,000 to 150,000 clones; approximately 87% of them were counted only once. Roughly an eighth of the sample goes to the ten largest clones. The sample was blood. These TCRs come from a man in his thirties or forties in good health.

In its sample, this clone was seen once. This rearrangement joins TRBV9 to TRBJ2-2; D not certain. The CDR3 covers 15 residues. With 0 bases removed from V and 3 bases from J, the gap between germline ends came to 9 bases. CDR1 and CDR2 from the germline V gene are SGDLS and YYNGEE. The CDR3 region is CASSVGRSDTGELFF. CDR3 coding DNA: TGTGCCAGCAGCGTAGGCAGGTCGGACACCGGGGAGCTGTTTTTT.

This chain joins TRBV7-2 and TRBJ1-5; TRBD1 might be the D (6 bases). V lost 5 bases to trimming and J lost 1 base, with 12 bases between them. Germline CDR1 SGHTA, CDR2 FQGNSA. CDR3 length: 15 residues. DNA for the CDR3: TGTGCCAGCAGCAAGACCCAGGGGAGCAATCAGCCCCAGCATTTT. It translates to CASSKTQGSNQPQHF.

This chain joins TRBV7-3 and TRBJ2-1; D perhaps matches TRBD2 (6 bases). The CDR3 is made up of 13 amino acids. Germline-derived CDR1 and CDR2 are SGHTA and FQGTGA. The germline V and J ends were trimmed by 1 base and 13 bases, with 14 bases remaining between them. The CDR3 sequence is CASSLSPDSGQFF. The DNA of the CDR3 is TGTGCCAGCAGCTTAAGTCCCGATAGCGGCCAGTTCTTC.

This clone was seen a handful of times. The chain carries TRBV7-4 and TRBJ1-6, with D unclear. Between the trimmed V and J ends, which lost 7 bases and 7 bases, there was a span of 20 bases. The germline CDR1 and CDR2 sequences are SGHVT and SQSDAQ. The CDR3 is 16 amino acids. The CDR3 region is CASNRRPGRTNSPLHF. Written as DNA, the CDR3 is TGTGCCAGCAACCGGAGGCCTGGACGCACGAATTCACCCCTCCACTTT.

A single count supports this clone. The V call is TRBV2, the J call TRBJ1-6; 7 bases fit TRBD1. From germline, CDR1 is SNHLY and CDR2 FYNNEI. This CDR3 has 12 residues. V was clipped by 6 bases and J by 11 bases; unmatched bases: 4. CDR3 DNA sequence: TGTGCCAGCAGGGAGGGGGCGACACCCCTCCACTTT. Translated, it gives CASREGATPLHF.

The J gene is TRBJ1-5, the V gene TRBV18; possibly TRBD1 for D (5 bases). CDR3 length: 13 amino acids. Germline CDR1 is KGHSH and CDR2 is LQKENI. The V end was cut by 4 bases, the J end by 5 bases, with 9 bases between. The CDR3 sequence is CASSQGGDQPQHF. The CDR3 nucleotides read TGTGCCAGCTCACAAGGAGGGGATCAGCCCCAGCATTTT.

This rearrangement joins TRBV6-1 to TRBJ1-1, with unresolved D. The CDR3 runs 13 residues. The V end was cut by 1 base, the J end by 11 bases, with 14 bases between. Germline-derived CDR1 and CDR2 are MNHNS and SASEGT. In DNA, the CDR3 is TGTGCCAGCAGTGAAGGGAGTTTGGCGGGGGCTTTCTTT. It is translated as CASSEGSLAGAFF.

V is TRBV27 and J is TRBJ1-1, with 7 bases matching TRBD1. The CDR3 contains 14 residues. Germline V gives CDR1 MNHEY, CDR2 SMNVEV (reference sequence). The V segment lost 6 bases and the J segment 3 bases; nucleotides outside the gene matches: 7. This CDR3 is CASRGAGGYTEAFF. CDR3 in DNA: TGTGCCAGCAGAGGGGCAGGGGGTTACACTGAAGCTTTCTTT.

V gene TRBV11-3 combines with J gene TRBJ2-6; D might be TRBD2 (6 bases). The germline V and J ends were trimmed by 4 bases and 1 base, with 14 bases remaining between them. CDR3 length equals 17 residues. In germline, CDR1 is SGHNT, CDR2 YENEEA. This CDR3 reads CASSSGTSSSGANVLTF. As DNA, the CDR3 is TGTGCCAGCAGCTCCGGGACTTCCAGTTCTGGGGCCAACGTCCTGACTTTC.

This chain uses TRBV3-1 (or the pseudogene TRBV3-2) with TRBJ1-2; 7 bases align to TRBD1. Trimming took 5 bases from V and 2 from J; bases not matched to a gene: 2. This CDR3 region has 13 residues. Germline V gene sequence: CDR1 LGHDT, CDR2 YNNKEL (reference sequence). The DNA of the CDR3 is TGTGCCAGCAGCGGGGACAGCAACTATGGCTACACCTTC. As protein: CASSGDSNYGYTF.

In this sample, this clone turned up a few times. The chain links TRBV7-2 to TRBJ1-5; D remains ambiguous. Germline V gives CDR1 SGHTA, CDR2 FQGNSA. The V end was cut by 5 bases, the J end by 1 base, with 3 bases between. The CDR3 is made up of 12 amino acids. Here the CDR3 reads CASSGSNQPQHF. The CDR3 bases are TGTGCCAGCAGCGGAAGCAATCAGCCCCAGCATTTT.

The V call is TRBV6-1, the J call TRBJ1-2; D is perhaps TRBD1 (5 bases). Germline loops: CDR1 MNHNS, CDR2 SASEGT. This CDR3 comprises 13 residues. V gave up 3 bases and J gave up 4 bases, with 9 bases separating them. This CDR3 is CASSDGGLYGYTF. The CDR3 coding sequence is TGTGCCAGCAGTGATGGGGGACTCTATGGCTACACCTTC.

This chain connects TRBV30 to TRBJ2-1; 12 bases match TRBD2. In germline, CDR1 is GTSNPN, CDR2 SVGIG (reference sequence). This CDR3 region has 17 residues. V was clipped by 3 bases and J by 8 bases; unmatched bases: 14. The CDR3 loop is CAWSAGLAGPRAYEQFF. Here the CDR3 DNA reads TGTGCCTGGAGCGCCGGACTAGCGGGGCCGCGGGCCTATGAGCAGTTCTTC.

CDR3 amino acids: CSVEREWTGELFF. In DNA form, the CDR3 reads TGCAGCGTTGAAAGGGAGTGGACCGGGGAGCTGTTTTTT. The chain has TRBV29-1 and TRBJ2-2; D may be TRBD2 (5 bases). CDR3 length: 13 amino acids. Trimming cost V 2 bases and J 5 bases, with 9 bases left between them. Germline CDR1 and CDR2: SQVTM and ANQGSEA.

The CDR3 protein is CASSLREVPYEQYF. In DNA, the CDR3 is TGTGCCAGCAGCTTAAGGGAGGTCCCCTACGAGCAGTACTTC. V is TRBV7-9 and J is TRBJ2-7; perhaps TRBD2 as D (6 bases). V shed 2 bases and J shed 2 bases, with 10 bases lying between them. Germline assignment: CDR1 SEHNR and CDR2 FQNEAQ (reference sequence). This CDR3 has 14 amino acids.

The chain employs TRBV5-1 and TRBJ2-3; TRBD2 is a possible D gene (7 bases). Germline-derived CDR1 and CDR2 are SGHRS and YFSETQ. Between the trimmed V and J ends, which lost 0 bases and 1 base, there was a span of 15 bases. The CDR3 is 17 residues long. The chain's CDR3 is CASSLVGGPGGTDTQYF. The CDR3 DNA reads as TGCGCCAGCAGCTTGGTGGGGGGGCCGGGAGGCACAGATACGCAGTATTTT. The full variable domain, with the rest looked up from reference TRBV5-1 and TRBJ2-3, is KAGVTQTPRYLIKTRGQQVTLSCSPISGHRSVSWYQQTPGQGLQFLFEYFSETQRNKGNFPGRFSGRQFSNSRSEMNVSTLELGDSALYLCASSLVGGPGGTDTQYFGPGTRLTVL.

This clone was detected only once. The rearrangement uses TRBV15 and TRBJ1-5; D is unclear. CDR3 length equals 15 residues. CDR1 and CDR2 (germline): LNHNV, YYDKDF (reference sequence). Trimming removed 0 bases from V and 0 bases from J, with 6 bases in between. CDR3 sequence (DNA): TGTGCCACCAGCAGAGATTCAGGTAGCAATCAGCCCCAGCATTTT. This translates into CATSRDSGSNQPQHF.

The chain is built from TRBV3-1 (or the pseudogene TRBV3-2) and TRBJ1-5, with D possibly TRBD1 on 6 matching bases. Germline lookup yields CDR1 LGHDT and CDR2 YNNKEL (reference sequence). The CDR3 extends over 14 amino acids. The V and J ends lost 3 bases and 7 bases respectively, with 13 bases between them. Written as DNA, the CDR3 is TGTGCCAGCAGCCAGGGGCAGGGGCGACAGCCCCAGCATTTT. It specifies CASSQGQGRQPQHF.

As DNA, the CDR3 is TGTGCCTGGAGTGCACCGGGAGCAGATACGCAGTATTTT. Protein: CAWSAPGADTQYF. V and J are TRBV30 and TRBJ2-3; tentative D call: TRBD2 (6 bases). V was cut by 1 base and J by 4 bases, with 9 bases left in between. This CDR3 has 13 residues. The germline V gene encodes CDR1 GTSNPN and CDR2 SVGIG (reference sequence).

The chain recombines TRBV5-6 with TRBJ1-2; 8 bases match TRBD1. Germline-derived CDR1 and CDR2 are SGHDT and YYEEEE. CDR3 length: 14 amino acids. The junction had 12 bases not matched to a gene; V was cut back by 4 bases and J by 10 bases. Here the CDR3 DNA reads TGTGCCAGCAGCCCCGGACAGGGAGGGCGGTTCTACACCTTC. Its protein product is CASSPGQGGRFYTF.

The J gene is TRBJ1-6, the V gene TRBV6-1; D is undetermined. The germline V gene has CDR1 MNHNS and CDR2 SASEGT. Trimming stripped 3 bases from V and 6 bases from J, with 15 bases between. The CDR3 is made up of 16 amino acids. As DNA, the CDR3 is TGTGCCAGCAGTGAGGTTAACCCCGGACTTAATTCACCCCTCCACTTT. It encodes CASSEVNPGLNSPLHF.

The V and J genes are TRBV30 and TRBJ2-3, with D perhaps matching TRBD1 or TRBD2 (5 bases each). The CDR3 totals 15 residues. With 2 bases removed from V and 1 base from J, the gap between germline ends came to 13 bases. Germline V gene lookup returns CDR1 GTSNPN and CDR2 SVGIG (reference sequence). Written as DNA, the CDR3 is TGTGCCTGGAGTTCGGCCCCGGGGCGCACAGATACGCAGTATTTT. Translation: CAWSSAPGRTDTQYF.

This clone was detected once. The chain joins TRBV20-1 to TRBJ1-1; D is ambiguous. The CDR3 consists of 10 residues. Trimming cost V 2 bases and J 7 bases, with 5 bases left between them. Germline values: CDR1 DFQATT, CDR2 SNEGSKA (reference sequence). The CDR3 loop is CSARTVEAFF. The CDR3 coding sequence is TGCAGTGCTAGAACGGTTGAAGCTTTCTTT.

The V gene is TRBV7-2, the J gene TRBJ1-1; the match to TRBD1 covers 8 bases. Germline V gene sequence: CDR1 SGHTA, CDR2 FQGNSA. V shed 5 bases, J shed 6 bases, and the junction held 11 bases outside the gene matches. The CDR3 consists of 15 residues. The CDR3 spells CASSAFGRGLAEAFF. As DNA, the CDR3 is TGTGCCAGCAGCGCGTTCGGCAGGGGGCTCGCTGAAGCTTTCTTT. Looking up the rest from reference TRBV7-2 and TRBJ1-1 gives the full variable domain: GAGVSQSPSNKVTEKGKDVELRCDPISGHTALYWYRQSLGQGLEFLIYFQGNSAPDKSGLPSDRFSAERTGGSVSTLTIQRTQQEDSAVYLCASSAFGRGLAEAFFGQGTRLTVV.